The clone carrying this T cell receptor (beta chain) was counted once. No antigen is known for it. The study ran its PCR with 60 Vbeta and 13 Jbeta primers. Assay used: immunoSEQ multiplex PCR; TCRdb lists only in-frame clones, some missing. Among 200,000 or so clones listed, 75% to 90% were seen once. The data derive from a study of cytomegalovirus exposure and HLA in healthy donors. Overall study results and limits: Later work found that TCR association rates differed between HLA loci; DRB1 had the most and HLA-C the fewest. A later analysis reportedly found that, within productive TCRs, an Asian-associated ancestry cluster had fewer N-insertions than the mean observed across the approximately 690 donors. Indistinguishable V segments, including TRBV6-2 and TRBV6-3, were excluded.

The V segment lost 3 bases and the J segment 5 bases; nucleotides outside the gene matches: 8. Germline-derived CDR1 and CDR2 are SGHAT and FQNNGV. The CDR3 is 15 amino acids. This clonotype originated in a woman in her late teens or twenties in good health and CMV-seronegative. Sequenced sample: PBMCs. V and J are TRBV11-2 and TRBJ2-5; TRBD2 matches at 8 bases. The CDR3 region is CASSFTGGPGETQYF. In DNA, the CDR3 is TGTGCCAGCAGCTTTACGGGAGGGCCGGGGGAGACCCAGTACTTC.